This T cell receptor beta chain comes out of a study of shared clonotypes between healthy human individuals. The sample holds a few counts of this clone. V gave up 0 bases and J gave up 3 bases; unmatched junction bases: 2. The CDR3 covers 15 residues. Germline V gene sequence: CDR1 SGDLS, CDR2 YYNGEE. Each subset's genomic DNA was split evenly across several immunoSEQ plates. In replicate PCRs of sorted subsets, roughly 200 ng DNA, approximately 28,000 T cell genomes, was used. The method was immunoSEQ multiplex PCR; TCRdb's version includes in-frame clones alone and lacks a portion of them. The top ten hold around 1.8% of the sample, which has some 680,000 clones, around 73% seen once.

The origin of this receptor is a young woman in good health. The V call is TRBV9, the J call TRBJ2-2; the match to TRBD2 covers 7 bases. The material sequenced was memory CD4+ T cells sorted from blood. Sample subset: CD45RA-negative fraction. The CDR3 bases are TGTGCCAGCAGCGTAGGCGGGAGCTACACCGGGGAGCTGTTTTTT. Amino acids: CASSVGGSYTGELFF. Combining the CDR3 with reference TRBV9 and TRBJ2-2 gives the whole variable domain DSGVTQTPKHLITATGQRVTLRCSPRSGDLSVYWYQQSLDQGLQFLIQYYNGEERAKGNILERFSAQQFPDLHSELNLSSLELGDSALYFCASSVGGSYTGELFFGEGSRLTVL.